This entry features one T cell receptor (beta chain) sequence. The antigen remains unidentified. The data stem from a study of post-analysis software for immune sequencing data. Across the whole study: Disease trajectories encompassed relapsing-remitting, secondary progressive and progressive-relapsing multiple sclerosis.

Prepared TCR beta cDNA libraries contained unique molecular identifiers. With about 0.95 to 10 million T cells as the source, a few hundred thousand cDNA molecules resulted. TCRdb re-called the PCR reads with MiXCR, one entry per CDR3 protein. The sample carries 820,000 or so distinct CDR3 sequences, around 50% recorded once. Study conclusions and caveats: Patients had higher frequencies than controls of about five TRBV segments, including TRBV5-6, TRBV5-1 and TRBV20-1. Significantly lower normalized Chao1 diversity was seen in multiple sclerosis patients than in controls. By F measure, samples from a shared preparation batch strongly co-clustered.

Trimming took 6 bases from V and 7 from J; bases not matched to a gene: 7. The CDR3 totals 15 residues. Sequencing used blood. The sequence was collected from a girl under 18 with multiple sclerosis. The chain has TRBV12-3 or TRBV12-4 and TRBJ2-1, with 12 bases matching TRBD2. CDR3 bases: TGTGCCAGCAGCCGACTAGCGGGAGTGCAGAATGAGCAGTTCTTC. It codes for CASSRLAGVQNEQFF.